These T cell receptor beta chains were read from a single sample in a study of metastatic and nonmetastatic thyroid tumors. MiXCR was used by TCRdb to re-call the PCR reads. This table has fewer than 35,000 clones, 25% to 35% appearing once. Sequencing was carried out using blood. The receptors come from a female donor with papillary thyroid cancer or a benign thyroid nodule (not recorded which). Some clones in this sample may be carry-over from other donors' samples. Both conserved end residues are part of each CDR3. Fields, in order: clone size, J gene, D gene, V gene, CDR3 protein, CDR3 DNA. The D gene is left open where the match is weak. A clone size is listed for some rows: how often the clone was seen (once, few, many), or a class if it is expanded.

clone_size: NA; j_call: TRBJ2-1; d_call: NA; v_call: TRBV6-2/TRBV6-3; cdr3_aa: CASSYSGERSYNEQFF; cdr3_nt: TGTGCCAGCAGTTACTCGGGGGAGCGGTCCTACAATGAGCAGTTCTTC
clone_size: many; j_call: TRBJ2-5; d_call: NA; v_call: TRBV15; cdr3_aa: CATSALLSKVAELQETQYF; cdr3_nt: TGTGCCACCAGCGCCCTCCTCAGCAAGGTAGCGGAGCTCCAAGAGACCCAGTACTTC
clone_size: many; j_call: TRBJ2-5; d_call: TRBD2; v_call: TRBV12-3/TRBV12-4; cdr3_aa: CASSLIAGGETQYF; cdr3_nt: TGTGCCAGCAGTTTGATAGCGGGAGGGGAGACCCAGTACTTC
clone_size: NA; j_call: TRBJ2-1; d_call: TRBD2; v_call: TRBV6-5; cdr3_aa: CASSYSGTSGRADEQFF; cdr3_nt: TGTGCCAGCAGTTACTCGGGAACTAGCGGGAGGGCGGATGAGCAGTTCTTC
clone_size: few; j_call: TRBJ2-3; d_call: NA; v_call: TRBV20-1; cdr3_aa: CSAIGTPTGDTQYF; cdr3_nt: TGCAGTGCTATCGGGACTCCTACCGGGGATACGCAGTATTTT
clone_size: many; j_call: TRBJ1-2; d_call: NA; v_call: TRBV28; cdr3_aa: CASSPISMTAKFYGHTF; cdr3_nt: TGTGCCAGCAGTCCTATATCAATGACAGCGAAATTCTATGGCCACACCTTC
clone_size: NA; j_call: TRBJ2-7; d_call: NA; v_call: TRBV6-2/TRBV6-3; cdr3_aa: CASSYSDTYEQYF; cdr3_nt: TGTGCCAGCAGTTACTCGGACACCTACGAGCAGTACTTC
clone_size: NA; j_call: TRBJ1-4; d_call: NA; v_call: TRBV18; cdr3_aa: CASSTNPFNEKLFF; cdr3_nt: TGTGCCAGCTCAACCAATCCCTTTAATGAAAAACTGTTTTTT
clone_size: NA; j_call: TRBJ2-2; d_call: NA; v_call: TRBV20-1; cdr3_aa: CSAIEQRNTGELFF; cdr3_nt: TGCAGTGCTATCGAACAGCGGAACACCGGGGAGCTGTTTTTT
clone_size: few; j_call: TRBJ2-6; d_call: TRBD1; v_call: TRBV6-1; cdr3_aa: CASRLGQGSSGANVLTF; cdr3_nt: TGTGCCAGCAGACTCGGACAGGGAAGCTCTGGGGCCAACGTCCTGACTTTC
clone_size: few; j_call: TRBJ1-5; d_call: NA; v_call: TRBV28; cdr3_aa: CASSLRLNQPQHF; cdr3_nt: TGTGCCAGCAGCCTCCGATTGAACCAGCCCCAGCATTTT
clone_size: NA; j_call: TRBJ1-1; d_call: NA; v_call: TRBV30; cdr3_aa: CAWSPGWGREAFF; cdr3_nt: TGTGCCTGGAGCCCCGGGTGGGGCCGTGAAGCTTTCTTT
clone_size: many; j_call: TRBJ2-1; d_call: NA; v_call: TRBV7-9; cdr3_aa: CASSPRGSSYNEQFF; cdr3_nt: TGTGCCAGCAGTCCAAGGGGTAGCTCCTACAATGAGCAGTTCTTC
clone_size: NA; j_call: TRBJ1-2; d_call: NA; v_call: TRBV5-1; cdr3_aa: CASSLSGLGWLERDYGYTF; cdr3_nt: TGCGCCAGCAGCTTGTCTGGTCTAGGGTGGTTAGAGCGTGACTATGGCTACACCTTC
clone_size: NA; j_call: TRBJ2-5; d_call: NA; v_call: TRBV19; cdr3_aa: CASSIDGRGSYQETQYF; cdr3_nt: TGTGCCAGTAGTATAGATGGGCGTGGGTCGTACCAAGAGACCCAGTACTTC
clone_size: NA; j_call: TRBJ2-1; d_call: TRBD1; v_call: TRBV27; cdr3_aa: CASSAPTGTVGDEQFF; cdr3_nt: TGTGCCAGCAGTGCCCCGACAGGGACCGTAGGGGATGAGCAGTTCTTC
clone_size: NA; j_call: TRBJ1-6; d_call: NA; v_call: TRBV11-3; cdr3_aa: CASNVHEGSPLHF; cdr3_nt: TGTGCCAGCAACGTTCACGAGGGTTCACCCCTCCACTTT
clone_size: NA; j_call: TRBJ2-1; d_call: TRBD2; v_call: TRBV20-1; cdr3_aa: CSARERREGVSEQFF; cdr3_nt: TGCAGTGCTAGAGAGAGGCGGGAGGGTGTGAGTGAGCAGTTCTTC
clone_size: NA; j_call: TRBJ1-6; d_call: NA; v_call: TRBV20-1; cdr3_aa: CSAPLVQGFGNSPLHF; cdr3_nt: TGCAGTGCCCCGCTGGTGCAGGGTTTCGGTAATTCACCCCTCCACTTT
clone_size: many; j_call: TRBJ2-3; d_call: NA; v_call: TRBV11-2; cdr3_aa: CASSVGASTDTQYF; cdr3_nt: TGTGCCAGCAGCGTTGGGGCTAGTACAGATACGCAGTATTTT
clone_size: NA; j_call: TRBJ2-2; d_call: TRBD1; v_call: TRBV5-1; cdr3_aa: CASSSTGLHTGELFF; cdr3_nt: TGCGCCAGCAGCTCGACAGGGTTGCACACCGGGGAGCTGTTTTTT
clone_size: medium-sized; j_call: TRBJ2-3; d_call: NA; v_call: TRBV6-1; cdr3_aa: CASSLPDTQYF; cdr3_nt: TGTGCCAGCAGCCTACCAGATACGCAGTATTTT
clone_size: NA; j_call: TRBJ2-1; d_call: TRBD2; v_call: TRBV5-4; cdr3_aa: CASSLFGVTGGYNEQFF; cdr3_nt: TGTGCCAGCAGCTTGTTTGGTGTTACGGGGGGGTACAATGAGCAGTTCTTC
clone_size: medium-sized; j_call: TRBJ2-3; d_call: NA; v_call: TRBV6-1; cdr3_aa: CASSPQGPSTDTQYF; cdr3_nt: TGTGCCAGCAGTCCTCAGGGGCCGAGCACAGATACGCAGTATTTT